A selection of T cell receptor beta chains follows, all from one sample in a study of cytomegalovirus exposure and HLA in healthy donors. Assay used: immunoSEQ multiplex PCR; TCRdb lists only in-frame clones, some missing. The sample includes approximately 170,000 clones, over 60% of them seen just once. The sample comprised PBMCs. The source of these receptors is a woman between 45 and 60 years old in good health and CMV-seronegative. CDR3s include the opening cysteine and the closing phenylalanine or tryptophan. The D gene is left open where the match is weak. Clone size is given for some rows only: seen once, a few or many times, or a class if the clone is expanded.

v_gene,abundance,d_gene,j_gene,CDR3aa,CDR3nt
TRBV5-5,.,TRBD1,TRBJ1-5,CASSSARQGASNQPQHF,TGTGCCAGCAGCTCGGCGCGTCAGGGGGCGAGCAATCAGCCCCAGCATTTT
TRBV27,.,TRBD2,TRBJ2-7,CASTSGSLYEQYF,TGTGCCAGCACTAGCGGGAGCCTCTACGAGCAGTACTTC
TRBV6-5,.,TRBD1,TRBJ2-4,CASSSRGPGKNIQYF,TGTGCCAGCAGTTCAAGGGGGCCTGGCAAAAACATTCAGTACTTC
TRBV18,.,.,TRBJ1-5,CASSPLSWTPDSNQPQHF,TGTGCCAGCTCACCACTGTCCTGGACACCCGATAGCAATCAGCCCCAGCATTTT
TRBV28,.,TRBD1,TRBJ2-5,CASSRGGQGLQETQYF,TGTGCCAGCAGTCGGGGGGGACAGGGGTTACAAGAGACCCAGTACTTC
TRBV29-1,.,.,TRBJ2-7,CSVGPRTADYEQYF,TGCAGCGTCGGCCCCCGCACAGCCGACTACGAGCAGTACTTC
TRBV7-2,.,TRBD1,TRBJ1-5,CASSARQGWNQPQHF,TGTGCCAGCAGCGCGAGACAGGGGTGGAATCAGCCCCAGCATTTT
TRBV11-2,.,.,TRBJ1-2,CASSPGVRNYGYTF,TGTGCCAGCAGCCCAGGCGTACGTAACTATGGCTACACCTTC
TRBV30,.,.,TRBJ2-5,CAWSVWSRGQETQYF,TGTGCCTGGAGTGTATGGTCTAGGGGCCAAGAGACCCAGTACTTC
TRBV7-2,.,.,TRBJ1-5,CASRKDSSNQPQHF,TGTGCCAGCAGGAAAGACAGTAGCAATCAGCCCCAGCATTTT
TRBV27,.,.,TRBJ2-5,CASSFSFFEETQYF,TGTGCCAGCAGTTTCTCCTTTTTCGAAGAGACCCAGTACTTC
TRBV6-6,.,TRBD2,TRBJ2-2,CASRDYEGGTGELFF,TGTGCCAGCAGGGACTACGAGGGAGGGACCGGGGAGCTGTTTTTT
TRBV7-9,.,.,TRBJ1-2,CASSSRDWDYGYTF,TGTGCCAGCAGCTCCCGGGATTGGGACTATGGCTACACCTTC
TRBV6-4,.,.,TRBJ2-1,CASRPQGISYNEQFF,TGTGCCAGCAGACCGCAGGGAATCTCCTACAATGAGCAGTTCTTC
TRBV30,.,.,TRBJ1-6,CAWSVQENSPLHF,TGTGCCTGGAGTGTACAGGAAAATTCACCCCTCCACTTT
TRBV11-2,.,.,TRBJ1-2,CASSLISSFRSNYGYTF,TGTGCCAGCAGCTTAATCTCCAGTTTTCGCTCTAACTATGGCTACACCTTC
TRBV29-1,.,.,TRBJ2-5,CSVPTGQETQYF,TGCAGCGTTCCGACAGGACAAGAGACCCAGTACTTC
TRBV19,.,TRBD2,TRBJ2-5,CASSILAGAETQYF,TGTGCCAGTAGTATTCTGGCGGGAGCAGAGACCCAGTACTTC
TRBV28,.,TRBD1,TRBJ1-2,CASSLEGQTPNYGYTF,TGTGCCAGCAGTTTAGAGGGACAGACCCCTAACTATGGCTACACCTTC
TRBV5-1,.,.,TRBJ2-7,CASSFGRLDEQYF,TGCGCCAGCAGCTTTGGCCGCCTCGACGAGCAGTACTTC
TRBV19,.,.,TRBJ1-5,CASSTVDGTLFQPQHF,TGTGCCAGTAGTACAGTCGACGGGACACTTTTTCAGCCCCAGCATTTT
TRBV7-3,.,.,TRBJ2-2,CASSALGWGGTTGELFF,TGTGCCAGCAGCGCCTTGGGGTGGGGCGGGACCACCGGGGAGCTGTTTTTT
TRBV5-5,.,.,TRBJ1-2,CASSLVEGRTYGYTF,TGTGCCAGCAGCTTGGTAGAGGGGAGGACCTATGGCTACACCTTC
TRBV7-2,.,.,TRBJ1-1,CASSPAAGIPGAFF,TGTGCCAGCAGCCCCGCCGCAGGGATCCCAGGAGCTTTCTTT
TRBV5-1,.,.,TRBJ2-7,CASTVSGLGNYEQYF,TGTGCCAGCACCGTTAGCGGTTTGGGGAACTACGAGCAGTACTTC
TRBV7-2,.,.,TRBJ1-1,CASSLVGGTTEAFF,TGTGCCAGCAGCTTAGTCGGGGGTACCACTGAAGCTTTCTTT
TRBV18,.,.,TRBJ2-7,CASSRERPPYEQYF,TGTGCCAGCTCACGAGAGCGGCCCCCCTACGAGCAGTACTTC
TRBV28,.,TRBD2,TRBJ2-5,CASNTDLAGGPRETQYF,TGTGCCAGCAACACAGATCTAGCGGGAGGGCCTAGGGAGACCCAGTACTTC
TRBV11-2,.,TRBD1,TRBJ1-5,CASREQGEGNQPQHF,TGTGCCAGCAGGGAGCAGGGGGAGGGCAATCAGCCCCAGCATTTT
TRBV11-3,.,TRBD1,TRBJ2-2,CASSREDRGSGELFF,TGTGCCAGCAGCCGAGAGGACAGGGGTTCCGGGGAGCTGTTTTTT
TRBV18,.,TRBD1,TRBJ1-4,CASSLDRGNEKLFF,TGTGCCAGCTCATTGGACAGGGGTAATGAAAAACTGTTTTTT
TRBV4-2,.,TRBD1,TRBJ2-1,CASSPGQSSYNEQFF,TGTGCCAGCAGCCCGGGACAGAGCTCCTACAATGAGCAGTTCTTC
TRBV15,.,TRBD1,TRBJ1-4,CATSRSAGTGMPTNEKLFF,TGTGCCACCAGCAGATCCGCCGGGACAGGAATGCCAACTAATGAAAAACTGTTTTTT
TRBV4-3,once,TRBD1,TRBJ2-1,CASSQGPGQGYNEQFF,TGCGCCAGCAGCCAAGGGCCGGGACAGGGCTACAATGAGCAGTTCTTC
TRBV7-9,.,TRBD2,TRBJ2-2,CASSLMKREHGELFF,TGTGCCAGCAGCTTAATGAAGCGGGAGCACGGGGAGCTGTTTTTT
TRBV29-1,.,.,TRBJ1-3,CSVGLGQSGNTIYF,TGCAGCGTCGGACTCGGACAGTCTGGAAACACCATATATTTT
TRBV7-9,.,.,TRBJ2-2,CASSFLGGANTGELFF,TGTGCCAGCAGCTTTTTAGGGGGGGCGAACACCGGGGAGCTGTTTTTT
TRBV5-6,many,.,TRBJ2-3,CASSFQGPRAGDTQYF,TGTGCCAGCAGCTTTCAAGGGCCCAGGGCTGGAGATACGCAGTATTTT
TRBV18,few,.,TRBJ1-5,CASSPGGNQPQHF,TGTGCCAGCTCACCCGGGGGGAATCAGCCCCAGCATTTT
TRBV27,.,.,TRBJ2-1,CASSPQFF,TGTGCCAGTTCTCCGCAGTTCTTC
TRBV10-3,.,TRBD1,TRBJ2-2,CAISWSGGGGELFF,TGTGCCATCAGCTGGTCAGGGGGCGGCGGGGAGCTGTTTTTT
TRBV30,.,.,TRBJ2-7,CARRTHYEQYF,TGTGCCAGACGGACACATTACGAGCAGTACTTC
TRBV30,.,.,TRBJ1-3,CAERQQPGNTIYF,TGTGCCGAGAGACAGCAGCCTGGAAACACCATATATTTT
TRBV29-1,.,TRBD2,TRBJ2-1,CSGTSGGDYNEQFF,TGCAGCGGTACTAGCGGGGGAGACTACAATGAGCAGTTCTTC
TRBV28,.,.,TRBJ1-5,CASSNKGFFGNQPQHF,TGTGCCAGCAGTAATAAGGGGTTTTTTGGGAATCAGCCCCAGCATTTT
TRBV6-5,.,TRBD1,TRBJ2-7,CASSYGTGGLYEQYF,TGTGCCAGCAGTTACGGGACAGGGGGGTTATACGAGCAGTACTTC
TRBV6-5,.,TRBD1,TRBJ2-5,CASSVTDRVQETQYF,TGTGCCAGCAGCGTCACGGACAGGGTGCAAGAGACCCAGTACTTC
TRBV30,.,TRBD1,TRBJ2-2,CAWSKDRGGTGEPFF,TGTGCCTGGAGTAAGGACAGGGGGGGCACCGGGGAGCCGTTTTTT
TRBV21-1,.,.,TRBJ2-4,CASSNPMARLAGITGQGNIQYF,TGTGCCAGCAGCAATCCTATGGCCCGACTAGCGGGTATAACTGGCCAGGGAAACATTCAGTACTTC
TRBV28,.,.,TRBJ1-3,CASSSGAGNTIYF,TGTGCCAGCAGTTCAGGGGCTGGAAACACCATATATTTT
TRBV5-5,.,.,TRBJ1-1,CASSFGAGRTEAFF,TGTGCCAGCAGCTTTGGGGCAGGGAGGACTGAAGCTTTCTTT
TRBV11-2,.,.,TRBJ2-7,CASSSRGGKVYEQYF,TGTGCCAGCAGCTCCAGGGGAGGGAAAGTCTACGAGCAGTACTTC
TRBV21-1,.,.,TRBJ2-1,CASSSPDRNEQFF,TGTGCCAGCAGCTCCCCCGACAGGAATGAGCAGTTCTTC